The sequence of this T cell receptor (beta chain) was determined in a study of shared clonotypes between healthy human individuals. This CDR3 has 16 residues. The V end was cut by 0 bases, the J end by 0 bases, with 9 bases between. Germline V CDR1 and CDR2: SGHVS, FQNEAQ. Measured with immunoSEQ multiplex PCR; TCRdb has only the in-frame clones, and not every one. The profile covers under 1,100,000 clones, with around four fifths appearing a single time and 1.4% to 1.5% taken by the ten largest. This TCR derives from a man aged 18 to 35 in good health. Sequenced material: memory CD4+ T cells sorted from blood. Indicated subset: CD45RA-negative fraction. The V and J genes are TRBV7-8 and TRBJ1-3; D not resolved. The CDR3 here is CASSLALGLSGNTIYF. The CDR3, as DNA: TGTGCCAGCAGCTTAGCTCTGGGCCTCTCTGGAAACACCATATATTTT.